Listed here are 25 T cell receptor beta chains from one sample, sequenced in a study of OX40 agonist ivuxolimab in advanced cancers. TCRdb's copy holds only in-frame clones and misses some; the assay was immunoSEQ multiplex PCR. This sample carries tens of thousands of clones, about nine tenths of them seen once, and the ten largest clones take roughly 0.5%. The sample was CD4+ or CD8+ T cells sorted from blood, taken in a trial of the OX40 agonist ivuxolimab. The receptors stem from an adult with an advanced solid tumor such as melanoma, head and neck, liver or kidney cancer.

This clone has just a few counts. The CDR3: CASSYPASNQPQHF. The CDR3 DNA reads as TGTGCCAGTAGTTACCCCGCCAGCAATCAGCCCCAGCATTTT. The V and J genes are TRBV19 and TRBJ1-5; D not resolved. The germline gives CDR1 LNHDA, CDR2 SQIVND (reference sequence). Trimming stripped 5 bases from V and 1 base from J, with 9 bases between. The CDR3 loop spans 14 amino acids.

The chain carries TRBV9 and TRBJ2-4; 12 bases are shared with TRBD1. J lost 5 bases, V lost 5 bases, and 8 bases had no gene match. This CDR3 region has 16 residues. Germline CDR1 reads SGDLS; CDR2 reads YYNGEE. The CDR3 DNA is TGTGCCAGCAGTCGATGGGACAGGGGGCGGGAAAACATTCAGTACTTC. Protein: CASSRWDRGRENIQYF. The complete variable domain, with remaining parts taken from reference TRBV9 and TRBJ2-4, reads DSGVTQTPKHLITATGQRVTLRCSPRSGDLSVYWYQQSLDQGLQFLIQYYNGEERAKGNILERFSAQQFPDLHSELNLSSLELGDSALYFCASSRWDRGRENIQYFGAGTRLSVL.

The J gene is TRBJ1-5, the V gene TRBV2, with 8 bases identical to TRBD1. Germline CDR1 is SNHLY and CDR2 is FYNNEI. The CDR3 contains 15 residues. V dropped 1 base and J dropped 7; count of bases not matched to a gene: 6. For the CDR3, the DNA is TGTGCCAGCAGTGAAGGCAGGGGGCAAGGGCAGCCCCAGCATTTT. Protein product: CASSEGRGQGQPQHF.

The chain is built from TRBV18 and TRBJ2-7; no reliable D call. Trimming pared 2 bases from V and 0 bases from J, leaving 11 bases between. CDR1 is KGHSH, CDR2 LQKENI, per germline. This CDR3 comprises 15 residues. The CDR3 nucleotides read TGTGCCAGCTCACCAGGGGTACAGCTCTCCTACGAGCAGTACTTC. Translation: CASSPGVQLSYEQYF.

The gene calls are TRBV27 and TRBJ1-2; D is ambiguous. Per germline, CDR1 MNHEY and CDR2 SMNVEV (reference sequence). V was cut by 5 bases and J by 2 bases, with 12 bases left in between. The CDR3 covers 14 residues. The CDR3 nucleotides are TGTGCCAGCAGTCCCACGGGCCGGAACTATGGCTACACCTTC. Its translation is CASSPTGRNYGYTF.

This chain joins TRBV10-3 and TRBJ2-3; 8 bases match TRBD2. Germline CDR1 reads ENHRY; CDR2 reads SYGVKD. The V gene end was trimmed by 6 bases and the J gene end by 5 bases; junction bases not matched to a gene: 7. The CDR3 covers 14 residues. The CDR3 reads CAISTSGPEDTQYF. The CDR3 bases are TGTGCCATCAGCACTAGCGGTCCGGAAGATACGCAGTATTTT.

Ten or more counts support this clone. The chain is built from TRBV4-1 and TRBJ2-2, with 8 bases aligning to TRBD1. The germline V gene has CDR1 MGHRA and CDR2 YSYEKL. Germline trimming cut 0 bases from V and 5 bases from J; bases unmatched to any gene: 8. The CDR3 totals 17 residues. CDR3 sequence (DNA): TGCGCCAGCAGCCAAGATCTTCAGGGGGCGCAGACCGGGGAGCTGTTTTTT. Its translation: CASSQDLQGAQTGELFF.

The chain couples TRBV6-1 to TRBJ2-5; 7 bases agree with TRBD1. CDR3 length: 16 amino acids. Germline CDR1 MNHNS, CDR2 SASEGT. Germline trimming cut 1 base from V and 6 bases from J; bases unmatched to any gene: 11. As DNA, the CDR3 is TGTGCCAGCAGTGAAGATCCCGACAGGGCCAAAAAGACCCAGTACTTC. Protein product: CASSEDPDRAKKTQYF.

CDR3: CASSPADGKNTEAFF. CDR3 DNA: TGTGCCAGCTCACCCGCGGACGGAAAAAACACTGAAGCTTTCTTT. The gene calls are TRBV18 and TRBJ1-1; D uncertain. The V gene lost 3 bases and the J gene lost 2 bases, with 13 bases spanning the gap. The CDR3 consists of 15 residues. Germline assignment: CDR1 KGHSH and CDR2 LQKENI.

The rearrangement joins TRBV10-1 to TRBJ2-3, with 8 bases aligning to TRBD2. CDR1 is WNHNN, CDR2 SYGVQD, per germline (reference sequence). The V gene end was trimmed by 2 bases and the J gene end by 7 bases; junction bases not matched to a gene: 8. The CDR3 sequence is 15 residues long. The CDR3 nucleotides are TGCGCCAGCAGTGAGACCGGGACTAGAGGTTATACGCAGTATTTT. It specifies CASSETGTRGYTQYF.

CDR3: CAIRGTSPGELFF. The CDR3 bases are TGTGCCATCAGAGGGACTAGTCCCGGGGAGCTGTTTTTT. The V and J genes are TRBV10-3 and TRBJ2-2, with 8 bases matching TRBD2. Losses at the gene ends were 6 bases for V and 6 bases for J; bases not matched to a gene: 3. CDR3 size: 13 residues. Germline V gene sequence: CDR1 ENHRY, CDR2 SYGVKD.

This chain uses TRBV10-3 with TRBJ2-7, with TRBD2 as a possible D gene (5 bases). V dropped 2 bases and J dropped 2 bases, with 10 bases sitting between them. This CDR3 contains 14 residues. The germline CDR1 and CDR2 sequences are ENHRY and SYGVKD. The CDR3 loop reads CAISERGSTYEQYF. The CDR3, as DNA: TGTGCCATCAGTGAGCGGGGATCAACCTACGAGCAGTACTTC.

The CDR3 is CASSLLGPFSTDTQYF. The CDR3 DNA follows: TGTGCCAGCAGTTTATTAGGGCCCTTTAGCACAGATACGCAGTATTTT. The rearrangement links TRBV28 to TRBJ2-3; D is unresolved. The CDR3 spans 16 residues. Germline assignment: CDR1 MDHEN and CDR2 SYDVKM. V lost 1 base, J lost 0 bases, and 11 bases lay in between.

The count of this clone is one. This sequence joins TRBV7-9 and TRBJ2-7, with D possibly matching TRBD2 (6 bases). Trimming removed 3 bases at V and 2 bases at J, with 8 bases between. Germline CDR1 reads SEHNR; CDR2 reads FQNEAQ (reference sequence). The CDR3 runs to 13 residues. In DNA form, the CDR3 reads TGTGCCAGCAGCTTCAGCGGGCCCTACGAGCAGTACTTC. Amino acids: CASSFSGPYEQYF.

The V call is TRBV4-1, the J call TRBJ2-5; D call uncertain. Trimming cost V 1 base and J 1 base, with 7 bases left between them. The CDR3 sequence is 14 residues long. The V gene's germline CDR1 is MGHRA and CDR2 YSYEKL. The CDR3 nucleotides are TGCGCCAGCAGCCAAGTCCGGGCCCAAGAGACCCAGTACTTC. Residues: CASSQVRAQETQYF.

This chain joins TRBV11-3 and TRBJ1-1, with TRBD1 matching 12 bases. Germline V gene data show CDR1 as SGHNT and CDR2 as YENEEA. V trimming: 5 bases; J trimming: 3 bases; junction bases outside the gene matches: 4. The CDR3 has 15 amino acids. The CDR3 reads CASSRDRGQYTEAFF. For the CDR3, the DNA is TGTGCCAGCAGCCGGGACAGGGGGCAGTACACTGAAGCTTTCTTT. Based on the CDR3 plus reference TRBV11-3 and TRBJ1-1, the full variable domain is EAGVVQSPRYKIIEKKQPVAFWCNPISGHNTLYWYLQNLGQGPELLIRYENEEAVDDSQLPKDRFSAERLKGVDSTLKIQPAELGDSAVYLCASSRDRGQYTEAFFGQGTRLTVV.

The chain employs TRBV7-8 and TRBJ2-3; 7 nucleotides line up with TRBD1. V trimming: 7 bases; J trimming: 3 bases; junction bases outside the gene matches: 7. Germline lookup yields CDR1 SGHVS and CDR2 FQNEAQ. The CDR3 is 14 residues long. The chain's CDR3 is CASTPGQRTDTQYF. CDR3 bases: TGTGCCAGCACTCCGGGACAGAGGACAGATACGCAGTATTTT. Full variable domain (remainder filled in from reference TRBV7-8 and TRBJ2-3): GAGVSQSPRYKVAKRGQDVALRCDPISGHVSLFWYQQALGQGPEFLTYFQNEAQLDKSGLPSDRFFAERPEGSVSTLKIQRTQQEDSAVYLCASTPGQRTDTQYFGPGTRLTVL.

In nucleotides, the CDR3 is TGCAGTGCTAGAACTGGAAACACCATATATTTT. Its translation: CSARTGNTIYF. This chain joins TRBV20-1 and TRBJ1-3; D ambiguous. This CDR3 has 11 residues. Trimming pared 2 bases from V and 2 bases from J, leaving 1 base between. The V gene's germline CDR1 is DFQATT and CDR2 SNEGSKA (reference sequence).

The gene calls are TRBV11-2 and TRBJ2-7, with 11 bases identical to TRBD2. J gave up 0 bases and V 0 bases, and 10 bases lay outside the gene matches. Germline CDR1 SGHAT, CDR2 FQNNGV. The length of the CDR3 is 19 residues. The CDR3 here is CASSLESTSGSSFSYEQYF. The CDR3 nucleotides are TGTGCCAGCAGCTTAGAGAGTACTAGCGGGAGCAGTTTCTCCTACGAGCAGTACTTC.

J is TRBJ2-7 and V is TRBV6-6; TRBD1 matches 8 bases. Germline V lookup: CDR1 MNHNY, CDR2 SVGAGI (reference sequence). The CDR3 is 11 amino acids. V lost 6 bases to trimming and J lost 7 bases; unmatched junction nucleotides: 2. CDR3 nucleotide sequence: TGTGCCAGCAGCTGGGACAGGGAGCAGTACTTC. Its translation is CASSWDREQYF.

The chain links TRBV9 to TRBJ2-1, with 8 bases identical to TRBD2. The CDR3 spans 15 residues. Germline CDR1 is SGDLS and CDR2 is YYNGEE. Trimming cost V 7 bases and J 4 bases; bases outside gene matches: 10. DNA of the CDR3: TGTGCCAGCTCAGGAGCAGCGGGAGTGTACAATGAGCAGTTCTTC. This encodes CASSGAAGVYNEQFF.

This clone was seen a handful of times. DNA for the CDR3: TGTGCCAGCTCCCTGGACTCAAGCCTGAACACTGAAGCTTTCTTT. Amino acids: CASSLDSSLNTEAFF. The V gene is TRBV18, the J gene TRBJ1-1; D not certain. Germline V gene lookup returns CDR1 KGHSH and CDR2 LQKENI. The V gene lost 6 bases and the J gene lost 0 bases, with 14 bases spanning the gap. CDR3 size: 15 residues.

The genes are TRBV6-5 and TRBJ2-5; no clear D. V lost 10 bases to trimming and J lost 2 bases, with 20 bases between them. Germline CDR1 reads MNHEY; CDR2 reads SVGAGI. CDR3 length: 15 residues. Here the CDR3 DNA reads TGTGCCACCGGAAGGGCCGGAAGAGAGCAAGAGACCCAGTACTTC. Protein product: CATGRAGREQETQYF.

The chain combines TRBV29-1 with TRBJ2-5; 9 bases line up with TRBD2. The closer fit of TRBJ2-7 to the DNA end suggests the J call may be wrong. The CDR3 is made up of 12 amino acids. Germline V gives CDR1 SQVTM, CDR2 ANQGSEA. The CDR3 loop is CSVSLAGYEQYF. CDR3 DNA: TGCAGCGTTTCACTAGCGGGCTACGAGCAGTACTTC.

The rearrangement joins TRBV6-6 to TRBJ2-1; D is unresolved. Deletions cut 6 bases from V and 8 bases from J, with 8 bases between. The CDR3 has 11 residues. Germline V gene data show CDR1 as MNHNY and CDR2 as SVGAGI (reference sequence). The CDR3 DNA follows: TGTGCCAGCAGCCGCTCCGATGAGCAGTTCTTC. Amino acids: CASSRSDEQFF.